These T cell receptor beta chains were read from a single sample in a study of blood T cell repertoires in COVID-19. The assay was immunoSEQ multiplex PCR, and TCRdb's table has in-frame clones only and misses some. Here the sample spans a few hundred thousand clones, roughly 88% being singletons. The sample was peripheral blood. These receptors were obtained from a man younger than 45 who had recovered from COVID-19. Both conserved end residues are part of each CDR3.

cdr3_aa: CASSLAGGAWETQYF
v_call: TRBV7-2
j_call: TRBJ2-5

cdr3_aa: CASSSPWGTGYHEQYF
v_call: TRBV5-4
j_call: TRBJ2-7

cdr3_aa: CASSLDRAGGRSEETQYF
v_call: TRBV11-2
j_call: TRBJ2-5

cdr3_aa: CASSRLRGRWLFF
v_call: TRBV4-3
j_call: TRBJ2-2

cdr3_aa: CASSLRDSSYNEQFF
v_call: TRBV7-9
j_call: TRBJ2-1

cdr3_aa: CASSQEGTSGVYEQYF
v_call: TRBV4-3
j_call: TRBJ2-7

cdr3_aa: CASSPLLLAGNTDTQYF
v_call: TRBV18
j_call: TRBJ2-3

cdr3_aa: CAWSGGIAKSANTEAFF
v_call: TRBV30
j_call: TRBJ1-1

cdr3_aa: CAWSVAASGYEQYF
v_call: TRBV30
j_call: TRBJ2-7

cdr3_aa: CASSPERNLYNEQFF
v_call: TRBV18
j_call: TRBJ2-1

cdr3_aa: CASTAGSYGYTF
v_call: TRBV19
j_call: TRBJ1-2

cdr3_aa: CASSPPGPINSPLHF
v_call: TRBV4-2
j_call: TRBJ1-6

cdr3_aa: CASREGGELFF
v_call: TRBV19
j_call: TRBJ2-2

cdr3_aa: CASSQFDRVHGYTF
v_call: TRBV3-1/TRBV3-2
j_call: TRBJ1-2

cdr3_aa: CASSPIAGNTEAFF
v_call: TRBV5-1
j_call: TRBJ1-1

cdr3_aa: CASSLWDSPYYGYTF
v_call: TRBV7-2
j_call: TRBJ1-2

cdr3_aa: CACFTDRPPQETQYF
v_call: TRBV30
j_call: TRBJ2-5